The clone carrying this TCR beta chain is medium-sized within its sample. Its target is not known. Treatment meaning: roughly 11-day PBMC culture with coronavirus spike peptide pools or control peptides (ViraFEST assay). The collection of CD4+ T cells from the unexposed donor took place before the COVID-19 pandemic (2011-2018). The Oncomine TCR Beta short-read assay was applied to DNA of cultured CD4+ T cells. Each CDR3 protein gets one entry after TCRdb re-called the PCR reads with MiXCR. The sample consists of approximately 5,000 distinct CDR3 sequences, about 28% of them appearing once. The data are from a study of vaccination and CD4 T cells after COVID-19. This CDR3 comprises 13 residues. From germline, CDR1 is SEHNR and CDR2 FQNEAQ (reference sequence). The V end was cut by 3 bases, the J end by 0 bases, with 6 bases between.

This chain joins TRBV7-9 and TRBJ2-7, with unresolved D. Specimen: CD4+ T cells from blood, cultured in vitro. The clonotype originates from a human donor in good health. This chain's CDR3 is CASSFQTSYEQYF. The CDR3 region has the DNA TGTGCCAGCAGCTTCCAGACCTCCTACGAGCAGTACTTC.